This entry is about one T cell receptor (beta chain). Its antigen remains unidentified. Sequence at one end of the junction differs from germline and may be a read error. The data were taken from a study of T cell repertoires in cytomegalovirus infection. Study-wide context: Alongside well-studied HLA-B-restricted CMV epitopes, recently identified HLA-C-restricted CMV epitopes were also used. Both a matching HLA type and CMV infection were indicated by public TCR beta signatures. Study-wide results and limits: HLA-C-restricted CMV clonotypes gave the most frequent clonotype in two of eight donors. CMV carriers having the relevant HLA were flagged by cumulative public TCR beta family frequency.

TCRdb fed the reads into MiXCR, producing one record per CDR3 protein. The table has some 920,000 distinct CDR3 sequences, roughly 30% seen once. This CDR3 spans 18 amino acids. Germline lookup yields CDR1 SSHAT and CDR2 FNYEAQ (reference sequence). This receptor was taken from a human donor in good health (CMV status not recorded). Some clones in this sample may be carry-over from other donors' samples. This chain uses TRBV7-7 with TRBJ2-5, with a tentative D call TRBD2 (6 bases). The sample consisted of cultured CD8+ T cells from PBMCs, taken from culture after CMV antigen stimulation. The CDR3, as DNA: TGTGCTAGCAGCCTTAGGTCGGCTGGACGGGGGACGGAAGAGACCCAGTACTTC. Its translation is CASSLRSAGRGTEETQYF.